One and the same sample provided the 21 T cell receptor beta chains below, sequenced in a study of cytomegalovirus exposure and HLA in healthy donors. Use of 60 Vbeta and 13 Jbeta primers characterized the PCR. Here immunoSEQ multiplex PCR was the method, and the copy in TCRdb shows in-frame clones only, minus some. The table has 80,000 to 100,000 clones, over 75% seen once. The sample was PBMCs. These receptors were collected from a man aged 30 to 39 in good health and CMV-seronegative.

Only a few counts were recorded for this clone. This specimen includes other DNA sequences encoding the same CDR3. The chain recombines TRBV5-1 with TRBJ2-7, with a possible D match to TRBD1 (6 bases). CDR1 is SGHRS, CDR2 YFSETQ, per germline. The length of the CDR3 is 14 residues. Trimming took 2 bases from V and 0 from J, leaving 9 bases between them. CDR3 sequence (DNA): TGCGCCAGCAGCTTAACAGGGTCCTCCTACGAGCAGTACTTC. Translation gives CASSLTGSSYEQYF.

This clone turned up a few times. The chain recombines TRBV9 with TRBJ2-7, with a tentative D call TRBD1 (6 bases). The germline V and J ends were trimmed by 3 bases and 6 bases, with 13 bases remaining between them. Germline CDR1 reads SGDLS; CDR2 reads YYNGEE. The CDR3 is made up of 13 amino acids. This chain's CDR3 is CASSGRTDPEQYF. The CDR3 DNA reads as TGTGCCAGCAGCGGGCGGACAGATCCCGAGCAGTACTTC.

This clone has just one count. This chain links TRBV4-3 with TRBJ2-7; D perhaps matches TRBD1 (6 bases). The germline V gene encodes CDR1 LGHNA and CDR2 YSLEER. The length of the CDR3 is 16 residues. The germline V and J ends were trimmed by 1 base and 1 base, with 14 bases remaining between them. For the CDR3, the DNA is TGCGCCAGCAGCCAAGTGGACAGACAGCCTTCCTACGAGCAGTACTTC. This encodes CASSQVDRQPSYEQYF.

V and J are TRBV30 and TRBJ2-7; 11 bases match TRBD1. CDR1 and CDR2 from the germline V gene are GTSNPN and SVGIG (reference sequence). This CDR3 contains 19 residues. V shed 0 bases and J 2 bases; nucleotides not matched to a gene: 15. The CDR3 DNA sequence: TGTGCCTGGAGTGTTAAAGTTGGACAGGGGGCGAAGGCGCCCTACGAGCAGTACTTC. Protein product: CAWSVKVGQGAKAPYEQYF.

The genes are TRBV7-2 and TRBJ2-5, with D possibly matching TRBD2 (6 bases). V was clipped by 2 bases and J by 7 bases, with 14 bases between them. CDR1 and CDR2 from the germline V gene are SGHTA and FQGNSA. The CDR3 spans 14 residues. The DNA of the CDR3 is TGTGCCAGCAGCTTAATCGGGGGTGGGGGGACCCAGTACTTC. Residues: CASSLIGGGGTQYF.

CDR3 amino acids: CASSLQSSGFQETQYF. For the CDR3, the DNA is TGCGCCAGCAGCTTGCAATCTAGCGGTTTCCAAGAGACCCAGTACTTC. The gene calls are TRBV5-1 and TRBJ2-5; 7 positions agree with TRBD2. This CDR3 has 16 residues. The ends lost 1 base at V and 1 base at J; junction bases unmatched: 7. Germline-derived CDR1 and CDR2 are SGHRS and YFSETQ.

Worth noting for this clone: The same CDR3 also results from other DNA sequences found in this sample. The J gene is TRBJ1-1, the V gene TRBV6-6, with D unclear. Germline loops: CDR1 MNHNY, CDR2 SVGAGI (reference sequence). V lost 2 bases and J lost 2, with 9 bases in between. CDR3 length: 14 amino acids. CDR3 nucleotide sequence: TGTGCCAGCAGTTACGGCGGTAAAAACACTGAAGCTTTCTTT. It translates to CASSYGGKNTEAFF.

V is TRBV5-1 and J is TRBJ2-7, with 8 bases identical to TRBD2. Looked up from germline, CDR1 is SGHRS and CDR2 is YFSETQ. The CDR3 runs to 15 residues. With V trimmed by 7 bases and J by 4 bases, 13 bases remained unmatched. CDR3 sequence: CASAEGLGSWYEQYF. Here the CDR3 DNA reads TGCGCCAGCGCCGAGGGACTAGGTAGTTGGTACGAGCAGTACTTC. The whole variable domain, remainder taken from reference TRBV5-1 and TRBJ2-7, is KAGVTQTPRYLIKTRGQQVTLSCSPISGHRSVSWYQQTPGQGLQFLFEYFSETQRNKGNFPGRFSGRQFSNSRSEMNVSTLELGDSALYLCASAEGLGSWYEQYFGPGTRLTVT.

The chain is built from TRBV28 and TRBJ1-1, with a tentative D call TRBD1 (6 bases). Germline values: CDR1 MDHEN, CDR2 SYDVKM. The CDR3 totals 14 residues. V was shortened by 6 bases and J by 7 bases, with 18 bases between the two germline ends. The DNA of the CDR3 is TGTGCCAGCAGCCCGCAGGCGGGGGCTGTTGAAGCTTTCTTT. This codes for CASSPQAGAVEAFF.

The V gene is TRBV28, the J gene TRBJ2-6; 7 bases agree with TRBD1. CDR1 MDHEN and CDR2 SYDVKM come from the germline V gene. The CDR3 extends over 14 amino acids. V lost 2 bases to trimming and J lost 9 bases; unmatched junction nucleotides: 4. The CDR3 here is CASSLRQGNNVLTF. CDR3 in DNA: TGTGCCAGCAGTTTAAGACAGGGTAACAACGTCCTGACTTTC.

This rearrangement joins TRBV10-3 to TRBJ2-1, with 7 nucleotides matching TRBD1. V trimming: 8 bases; J trimming: 10 bases; junction bases outside the gene matches: 11. CDR1 and CDR2 (germline): ENHRY, SYGVKD. CDR3 length: 13 amino acids. The CDR3 loop reads CAIRDRALGEQFF. Written as DNA, the CDR3 is TGTGCCATCCGCGACAGGGCCTTGGGGGAGCAGTTCTTC.

The rearrangement uses TRBV6-5 and TRBJ1-2; possibly TRBD1 for D (5 bases). Germline V gene data show CDR1 as MNHEY and CDR2 as SVGAGI. Trimming took off 6 bases at V and 4 bases at J, with 12 bases between the two ends. The CDR3 is 13 residues long. The CDR3 loop reads CASRQEKLYGYTF. CDR3 coding DNA: TGTGCCAGCAGACAGGAAAAACTCTATGGCTACACCTTC.

J is TRBJ2-1 and V is TRBV6-4; unclear D gene. The CDR3 sequence is 13 residues long. The V gene lost 3 bases and the J gene lost 4 bases, with 7 bases spanning the gap. In germline, CDR1 is MRHNA, CDR2 SNTAGT. CDR3 residues: CASSEQLYNEQFF. The CDR3 nucleotides read TGTGCCAGCAGTGAGCAACTTTACAATGAGCAGTTCTTC.

The gene calls are TRBV9 and TRBJ2-3; the D gene is possibly TRBD1 (6 bases). CDR1 is SGDLS and CDR2 is YYNGEE in the germline V gene. This CDR3 spans 14 amino acids. Trimming cost V 6 bases and J 0 bases, with 11 bases left between them. DNA for the CDR3: TGTGCCAGCATTAACAGGGAAAGCACAGATACGCAGTATTTT. The encoded protein is CASINRESTDTQYF.

There are a few counts of this clone. The chain is built from TRBV7-9 and TRBJ1-2; D is possibly TRBD1 (6 bases). V lost 5 bases to trimming and J lost 0 bases, with 10 bases between them. Germline V gene lookup returns CDR1 SEHNR and CDR2 FQNEAQ (reference sequence). The CDR3 is 14 amino acids. The CDR3 region is CASSRGTTNYGYTF. CDR3 bases: TGTGCCAGCAGCCGTGGGACAACTAACTATGGCTACACCTTC.

The chain joins TRBV29-1 to TRBJ2-5; unclear D gene. Trimming left V 4 bases short and J 5 bases short, with 5 bases between. CDR3 size: 10 residues. Per the germline V gene, CDR1 is SQVTM and CDR2 is ANQGSEA. DNA of the CDR3: TGCAGCGTTGTGCGGGAGACCCAGTACTTC. Translating it yields CSVVRETQYF. Based on the CDR3 plus reference TRBV29-1 and TRBJ2-5, the full variable domain is SAVISQKPSRDICQRGTSLTIQCQVDSQVTMMFWYRQQPGQSLTLIATANQGSEATYESGFVIDKFPISRPNLTFSTLTVSNMSPEDSSIYLCSVVRETQYFGPGTRLLVL.

The table lists this clone with a few counts. V usage is TRBV7-2 and J usage is TRBJ2-3, with a possible D match to TRBD2 (5 bases). CDR1 is SGHTA and CDR2 is FQGNSA in the germline V gene. V shed 5 bases and J shed 5 bases, with 11 bases lying between them. The CDR3 contains 13 residues. In nucleotides, the CDR3 is TGTGCCAGCAGCCAAGATAGCGTAGATACGCAGTATTTT. As protein: CASSQDSVDTQYF.

V and J are TRBV5-1 and TRBJ2-3; D is perhaps TRBD2 (6 bases). The V end lost 4 bases, the J end lost 5 bases, and 11 bases lay between the germline ends. Germline values: CDR1 SGHRS, CDR2 YFSETQ. The CDR3 spans 13 residues. CDR3: CASSLTRGDTQYF. For the CDR3, the DNA is TGCGCCAGCAGCCTCACGCGGGGAGATACGCAGTATTTT.

This chain links TRBV5-1 with TRBJ1-1; 8 bases align to TRBD1. The V gene's germline CDR1 is SGHRS and CDR2 YFSETQ. V gave up 4 bases and J gave up 5 bases; unmatched junction bases: 10. The CDR3 covers 15 residues. Written as DNA, the CDR3 is TGCGCCAGCAGCGTACGACTAGGACAGGGAACTGAAGCTTTCTTT. Protein: CASSVRLGQGTEAFF.

The rearrangement uses TRBV10-2 and TRBJ2-2; D perhaps matches TRBD1 (6 bases). The V gene lost 5 bases and the J gene lost 5 bases, with 9 bases spanning the gap. The germline V gene has CDR1 WSHSY and CDR2 SAAADI. The CDR3 sequence is 13 residues long. The CDR3 region has the DNA TGCGCCAGCAGTTTTACAGGGACCGGGGAGCTGTTTTTT. It yields the protein CASSFTGTGELFF.

The chain recombines TRBV28 with TRBJ2-5; no clear D gene. The germline V and J ends were trimmed by 2 bases and 5 bases, with 15 bases remaining between them. The germline gives CDR1 MDHEN, CDR2 SYDVKM. This CDR3 is built from 15 residues. The CDR3 reads CASSLPAAPGETQYF. The CDR3 DNA reads TGTGCCAGCAGTTTACCTGCGGCCCCCGGGGAGACCCAGTACTTC.